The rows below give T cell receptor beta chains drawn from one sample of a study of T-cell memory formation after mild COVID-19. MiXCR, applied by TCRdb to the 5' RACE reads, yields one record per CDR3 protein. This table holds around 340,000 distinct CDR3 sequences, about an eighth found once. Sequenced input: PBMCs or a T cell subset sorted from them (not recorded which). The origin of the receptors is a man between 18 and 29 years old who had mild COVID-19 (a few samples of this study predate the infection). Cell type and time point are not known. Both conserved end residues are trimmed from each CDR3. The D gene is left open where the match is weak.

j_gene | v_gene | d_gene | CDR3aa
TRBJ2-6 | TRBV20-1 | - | SAAGVSGANVLT
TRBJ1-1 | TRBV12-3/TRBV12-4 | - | ASSFSAEAF
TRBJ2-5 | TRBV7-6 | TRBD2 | ASSVGLGQETQY
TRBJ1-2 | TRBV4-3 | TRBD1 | ASSPKPDRVDGYT
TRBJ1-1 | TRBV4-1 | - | ASSHPWGSNTEAF
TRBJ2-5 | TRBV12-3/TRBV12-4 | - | ASSFLSGGAETQY
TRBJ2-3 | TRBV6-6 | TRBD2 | ASSYLAGGLDTQY
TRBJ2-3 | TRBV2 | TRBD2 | ASSYAGGNADTQY
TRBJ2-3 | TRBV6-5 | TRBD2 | ASSYGLAGGDTQY
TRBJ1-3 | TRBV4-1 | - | ASSQPTGIQRNTIY
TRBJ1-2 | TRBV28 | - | ASTGPAYGYT
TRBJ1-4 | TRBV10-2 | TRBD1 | ASAQGTFFGEKLF
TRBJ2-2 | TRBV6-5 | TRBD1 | ASSYSLNSQGARIGELF
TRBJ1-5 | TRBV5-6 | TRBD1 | ASSGGQGVPKPQH
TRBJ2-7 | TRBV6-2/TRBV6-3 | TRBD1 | ASTIRDRVYEQY
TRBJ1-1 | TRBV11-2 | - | ASSLGAAGFEAF
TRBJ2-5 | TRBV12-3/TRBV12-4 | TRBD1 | ASRTGYQETQY
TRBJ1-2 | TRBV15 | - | ATSRDLIDNGYT
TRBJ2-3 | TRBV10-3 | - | AISEFSTDTQY
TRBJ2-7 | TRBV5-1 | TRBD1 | ASSLESVGTGIPYEQY
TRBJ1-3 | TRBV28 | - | ASSRRKGLSGNTIY
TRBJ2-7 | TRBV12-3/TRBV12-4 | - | ASSLHTLEQY
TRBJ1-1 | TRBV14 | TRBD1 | ASSHLDRDPEAF
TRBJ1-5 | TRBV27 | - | ASSLSGDDQPQH
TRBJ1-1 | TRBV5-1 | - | ASSRTDNTEAF
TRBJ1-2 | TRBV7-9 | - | ASSSSPGLTNYGYT
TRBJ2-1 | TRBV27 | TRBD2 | ASSRTSGGLYNEQF
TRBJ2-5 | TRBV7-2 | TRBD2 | ASSFGLAGPETQY
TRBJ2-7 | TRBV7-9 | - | ASSSVHYEQY
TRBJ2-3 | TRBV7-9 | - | ASSLVLGVDTQY
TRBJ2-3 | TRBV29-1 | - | SFEFGSTDTQY
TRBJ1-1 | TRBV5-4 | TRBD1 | ASSRDSPSEAF
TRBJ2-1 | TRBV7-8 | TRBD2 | ASSLAGTSGGNEQF
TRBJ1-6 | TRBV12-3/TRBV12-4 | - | ASSLIMSNSPLH
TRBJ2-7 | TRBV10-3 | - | AISEQGHEQY
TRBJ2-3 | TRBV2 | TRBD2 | ATEERGGTTDTQY
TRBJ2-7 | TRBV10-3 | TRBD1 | AIRPGSGTAYEQY